Following are 20 T cell receptor beta chains from one sample sequenced in a study of human T cells and chemical hapten exposure. TCRdb reprocessed the RACE reads via MiXCR and lists one record per CDR3 protein. The table has 85,000 to 90,000 distinct CDR3 sequences, nearly 10% seen once; the top ten hold approximately 3.9%. The time point is: pre-sensitization, week 0. Documented treatment: therapeutic diphenylcyclopropenone sensitization with weekly scalp DPC. The sequencing here drew on whole blood, taken in connection with sensitization to the hapten diphenylcyclopropenone (DPC). The receptors here all came from a middle-aged woman with alopecia areata. Some clones in this sample may be carry-over from other donors' samples.

This clonotype has a count of ten or more. The chain joins TRBV7-2 to TRBJ1-2; the match to TRBD1 covers 7 bases. CDR1 is SGHTA and CDR2 is FQGNSA in the germline V gene. The CDR3 extends over 15 amino acids. The junction had 12 bases not matched to a gene; V was cut back by 4 bases and J by 7 bases. Written as DNA, the CDR3 is TGTGCCAGCAGCTCCACCCTCGACAGGGATCGTGGCTACACCTTC. Translating gives CASSSTLDRDRGYTF. Complete variable domain (other parts from reference TRBV7-2 and TRBJ1-2): GAGVSQSPSNKVTEKGKDVELRCDPISGHTALYWYRQSLGQGLEFLIYFQGNSAPDKSGLPSDRFSAERTGGSVSTLTIQRTQQEDSAVYLCASSSTLDRDRGYTFGSGTRLTVV.

This clonotype was recorded many times. The chain is built from TRBV19 and TRBJ1-4; 8 positions agree with TRBD1. The CDR3 runs 17 residues. Looked up from germline, CDR1 is LNHDA and CDR2 is SQIVND (reference sequence). V lost 4 bases to trimming and J lost 0 bases; unmatched junction nucleotides: 7. This CDR3 reads CASSTQQGGATNEKLFF. The DNA of the CDR3 is TGTGCCAGTAGTACCCAACAGGGGGGAGCAACTAATGAAAAACTGTTTTTT.

This clonotype was detected many times. J is TRBJ2-4 and V is TRBV15; TRBD1 agrees at 9 bases. V lost 3 bases to trimming and J lost 6 bases; unmatched junction nucleotides: 0. Germline CDR1 LNHNV, CDR2 YYDKDF (reference sequence). CDR3 length: 13 amino acids. CDR3 region: CATSRDRGNIQYF. The CDR3, as DNA: TGTGCCACCAGCAGGGACAGGGGAAACATTCAGTACTTC.

This clonotype was counted ten times or more. The rearrangement uses TRBV9 and TRBJ2-2; 9 nucleotides agree with TRBD2. CDR3 length: 16 amino acids. Per the germline V gene, CDR1 is SGDLS and CDR2 is YYNGEE. Losses at the gene ends were 4 bases for V and 0 bases for J; bases not matched to a gene: 4. CDR3 sequence reads: CASSPRLAANTGELFF. As DNA, the CDR3 is TGTGCCAGCAGCCCCCGACTAGCGGCGAACACCGGGGAGCTGTTTTTT.

The V and J genes are TRBV19 and TRBJ2-1; the match to TRBD2 covers 8 bases. Germline lookup yields CDR1 LNHDA and CDR2 SQIVND (reference sequence). Losses at the gene ends were 5 bases for V and 7 bases for J; bases not matched to a gene: 10. This CDR3 has 15 residues. The CDR3 DNA sequence: TGTGCCAGTAGTGGGCCGGGACTAGTTAGGAATGAGCAGTTCTTC. Its translation: CASSGPGLVRNEQFF.

This clonotype has just a few counts. This chain links TRBV30 with TRBJ2-5; TRBD2 matches 11 bases. V dropped 0 bases and J dropped 4; count of bases not matched to a gene: 10. The CDR3 contains 17 residues. Germline values: CDR1 GTSNPN, CDR2 SVGIG (reference sequence). This CDR3 is CAWSVSLAGGSGETQYF. In nucleotides, the CDR3 is TGTGCCTGGAGTGTAAGCCTAGCGGGGGGTTCAGGAGAGACCCAGTACTTC.

This clonotype came up many times. The V gene is TRBV12-3 or TRBV12-4, the J gene TRBJ1-5; 8 positions agree with TRBD1. This CDR3 region has 15 residues. Trimming at V came to 6 bases and at J to 4 bases, leaving 8 bases not matched to a gene. CDR3 sequence: CASSLGQGQNQPQHF. DNA for the CDR3: TGTGCCAGCAGCCTTGGACAGGGCCAAAATCAGCCCCAGCATTTT.

There are many counts of this clonotype. The V call is TRBV5-1, the J call TRBJ2-5; 15 positions agree with TRBD2. This CDR3 has 16 residues. Looked up from germline, CDR1 is SGHRS and CDR2 is YFSETQ. V trimming: 2 bases; J trimming: 2 bases; junction bases outside the gene matches: 1. CDR3 sequence reads: CASSFGTSGGQETQYF. In nucleotides, the CDR3 is TGCGCCAGCAGCTTCGGGACTAGCGGGGGGCAAGAGACCCAGTACTTC.

The chain joins TRBV12-3 or TRBV12-4 to TRBJ2-1; D unresolved. The V gene lost 3 bases and the J gene lost 8 bases, with 5 bases spanning the gap. This CDR3 comprises 11 residues. The CDR3 nucleotides read TGTGCCAGCAGTTTGTGGGATGAGCAGTTCTTC. Protein sequence: CASSLWDEQFF.

The chain employs TRBV28 and TRBJ2-1; D unclear. Germline V gives CDR1 MDHEN, CDR2 SYDVKM. V was cut by 10 bases and J by 0 bases, with 13 bases left in between. This CDR3 spans 14 amino acids. CDR3 sequence reads: CATLDGSSYNEQFF. CDR3 coding DNA: TGTGCCACCCTGGACGGAAGCTCCTACAATGAGCAGTTCTTC.

This clonotype was detected a few times. This chain links TRBV2 with TRBJ2-7; 8 bases map to TRBD2. The J segment lost 2 bases and the V segment lost 1 base, leaving 4 bases of the junction unmatched. In germline, CDR1 is SNHLY, CDR2 FYNNEI. The CDR3 consists of 15 residues. CDR3 in DNA: TGTGCCAGCAGTGAAGGTGACGGGGGGGCCTACGAGCAGTACTTC. Protein product: CASSEGDGGAYEQYF. Variable domain in full (rest from reference TRBV2 and TRBJ2-7): EPEVTQTPSHQVTQMGQEVILRCVPISNHLYFYWYRQILGQKVEFLVSFYNNEISEKSEIFDDQFSVERPDGSNFTLKIRSTKLEDSAMYFCASSEGDGGAYEQYFGPGTRLTVT.

This clonotype was recorded at least ten times. This chain joins TRBV6-6 and TRBJ1-6; D possibly corresponds to TRBD1 (6 bases). CDR3 length: 18 amino acids. CDR1 and CDR2 from the germline V gene are MNHNY and SVGAGI (reference sequence). Trimming shortened V by 2 bases and J by 1 base, and 15 bases separated the two germline ends. CDR3 sequence reads: CASSYPEGGASYNSPLHF. The CDR3, as DNA: TGTGCCAGCAGTTACCCCGAGGGGGGGGCTTCCTATAATTCACCCCTCCACTTT.

This clonotype was counted a few times. The chain recombines TRBV10-3 with TRBJ2-1, with 12 bases aligning to TRBD2. The CDR3 is made up of 17 amino acids. The germline V gene has CDR1 ENHRY and CDR2 SYGVKD. V dropped 5 bases and J dropped 4; count of bases not matched to a gene: 9. CDR3 in DNA: TGTGCCATCAGTCAAGCAGGACTAGCGGGGCCTTACAATGAGCAGTTCTTC. It translates to CAISQAGLAGPYNEQFF.

This clonotype was seen at least ten times. This rearrangement joins TRBV6-6 to TRBJ1-2; D gene uncertain. CDR3 size: 12 residues. V was clipped by 2 bases and J by 5 bases, with 6 bases between them. Per the germline V gene, CDR1 is MNHNY and CDR2 is SVGAGI (reference sequence). The CDR3 is CASSYSSYGYTF. In nucleotides, the CDR3 is TGTGCCAGCAGTTACAGTTCTTATGGCTACACCTTC.

J is TRBJ2-5 and V is TRBV3-1, with D possibly being TRBD1 (6 bases). This CDR3 region has 14 residues. The germline gives CDR1 LGHDT, CDR2 YNNKEL (reference sequence). With 4 bases removed from V and 3 bases from J, the gap between germline ends came to 12 bases. The CDR3 nucleotides are TGTGCCAGCAGCCTCGGACAGCTGAAAGAGACCCAGTACTTC. It specifies CASSLGQLKETQYF.

This clonotype was seen many times. The rearrangement uses TRBV5-5 and TRBJ1-1; D not certain. The CDR3 has 15 residues. From germline, CDR1 is SGHKS and CDR2 YYEKEE (reference sequence). Trimming removed 0 bases from V and 1 base from J, with 10 bases in between. The DNA of the CDR3 is TGTGCCAGCAGCTTGGCGTTAGTGGGGAACACTGAAGCTTTCTTT. This translates into CASSLALVGNTEAFF.

This clonotype was found many times. The V gene is TRBV7-2, the J gene TRBJ1-1, with a possible D match to TRBD1 (5 bases). Germline lookup yields CDR1 SGHTA and CDR2 FQGNSA. The CDR3 is made up of 14 amino acids. Trimming took 2 bases from V and 1 from J, leaving 8 bases between them. The DNA of the CDR3 is TGTGCCAGCAGCTTATCTGGACAGAACACTGAAGCTTTCTTT. As protein: CASSLSGQNTEAFF.

V and J are TRBV7-8 and TRBJ1-3, with 10 bases matching TRBD1. This CDR3 has 17 residues. CDR1 and CDR2 (germline): SGHVS, FQNEAQ. The V and J ends lost 2 bases and 2 bases, in that order; junction bases with no gene match: 6. For the CDR3, the DNA is TGTGCCAGCAGCTTAAAGGGACAGGGGCTGACTGGAAACACCATATATTTT. Residues: CASSLKGQGLTGNTIYF.

This clonotype was seen only a few times. This sequence joins TRBV18 and TRBJ2-1; 14 bases line up with TRBD2. The V gene's germline CDR1 is KGHSH and CDR2 LQKENI. V dropped 4 bases and J dropped 6; count of bases not matched to a gene: 8. This CDR3 contains 17 residues. This chain's CDR3 is CASSLISGLAGVNEQFF. The CDR3 bases are TGTGCCAGCTCACTTATTTCGGGACTAGCGGGAGTCAATGAGCAGTTCTTC. Together with reference TRBV18 and TRBJ2-1, the CDR3 gives the full variable domain: NAGVMQNPRHLVRRRGQEARLRCSPMKGHSHVYWYRQLPEEGLKFMVYLQKENIIDESGMPKERFSAEFPKEGPSILRIQQVVRGDSAAYFCASSLISGLAGVNEQFFGPGTRLTVL.

This clonotype was seen a few times. The J gene is TRBJ1-3, the V gene TRBV7-2, with a tentative D call TRBD1 (5 bases). CDR1 and CDR2 (germline): SGHTA, FQGNSA. The CDR3 is made up of 12 amino acids. Trimming removed 8 bases from V and 6 bases from J, with 11 bases in between. This chain's CDR3 is CASGGLINTIYF. The CDR3 DNA reads TGTGCCAGCGGGGGACTGATAAACACCATATATTTT.